The 5 T cell receptor beta chains given below trace back to one sample, sequenced in a study of OX40 agonist ivuxolimab in advanced cancers. The repertoire was sequenced with immunoSEQ multiplex PCR; TCRdb's copy has only in-frame clones and lacks some. The sample shows under 80,000 clones, around nine tenths of them seen only once. Here the sequenced sample was CD4+ or CD8+ T cells sorted from blood, taken in a trial of the OX40 agonist ivuxolimab. The receptors stem from an adult with an advanced solid tumor such as melanoma, head and neck, liver or kidney cancer.

V usage is TRBV25-1 and J usage is TRBJ2-1, with 10 bases fitting TRBD2. CDR3 length: 16 amino acids. Germline CDR1 is MGHDK and CDR2 is SYGVNS. J lost 0 bases, V lost 4 bases, and 3 bases had no gene match. This CDR3 is CASSALAGTSYNEQFF. The DNA for the CDR3 is TGTGCCAGCAGTGCACTAGCGGGGACCTCCTACAATGAGCAGTTCTTC.

Only one count was recorded for this clone. V usage is TRBV7-2 and J usage is TRBJ2-6; TRBD2 is a possible D gene (5 bases). This CDR3 has 19 amino acids. The V and J ends lost 3 bases and 0 bases respectively, with 18 bases between them. Germline CDR1 is SGHTA and CDR2 is FQGNSA. DNA of the CDR3: TGTGCCAGCAGCTTTGGAGGTGGACCCTTCCTCTCTGGGGCCAACGTCCTGACTTTC. Protein sequence: CASSFGGGPFLSGANVLTF.

The rearrangement links TRBV28 to TRBJ1-2; 8 bases line up with TRBD1. V lost 8 bases to trimming and J lost 7 bases; unmatched junction nucleotides: 9. The germline V gene encodes CDR1 MDHEN and CDR2 SYDVKM. This CDR3 has 13 residues. CDR3 DNA sequence: TGTGCCAGCGTACCCCAGGGGGCGCCTGGCTACACCTTC. Protein: CASVPQGAPGYTF.

V gene TRBV18 combines with J gene TRBJ2-1, with D uncertain. The CDR3 is 15 residues long. V was pared by 0 bases and J by 3 bases, with 9 bases between. Germline V gene data show CDR1 as KGHSH and CDR2 as LQKENI. The CDR3 spells CASSPPQEIYNEQFF. Written as DNA, the CDR3 is TGTGCCAGCTCACCACCCCAGGAGATCTACAATGAGCAGTTCTTC.

In regard to this clone: The junction shows a germline mismatch at one end, possibly a read error. The chain couples TRBV18 to TRBJ1-2; D is uncertain. Germline V lookup: CDR1 KGHSH, CDR2 LQKENI. The CDR3 covers 11 residues. The CDR3 region is CASSSPGGYTF. CDR3 DNA sequence: TGTGCCAGCTCATCACCGGGGGGCTACACCTTC. Looking up the rest from reference TRBV18 and TRBJ1-2 gives the full variable domain: NAGVMQNPRHLVRRRGQEARLRCSPMKGHSHVYWYRQLPEEGLKFMVYLQKENIIDESGMPKERFSAEFPKEGPSILRIQQVVRGDSAAYFCASSSPGGYTFGSGTRLTVV.